These 10 T cell receptor beta chains were all obtained from the same sample, sequenced in a study of neoadjuvant anti-PD-1 for oral cavity cancer (dated by TCRdb to the early 2020s). The receptor library was made with the immunoSEQ multiplex PCR assay. In its TCRdb copy, this immuneACCESS table keeps in-frame sequences only and misses some clones. Where compared with another copy, unresolved V genes explain less than half of these, and the others have no known cause. This sample holds 13,000 or so clones; over 50% were observed only once. The ten largest clones add up to about 12% of the sample. What the time point label conveys for this sample: before neoadjuvant nivolumab. This material consisted of tumor tissue, taken before nivolumab (anti-PD-1) treatment. These receptors all come from a person aged 40 to 85 with oral cavity squamous cell carcinoma.

J is TRBJ1-3 and V is TRBV7-2; tentatively, D is TRBD1 (6 bases). Germline V gives CDR1 SGHTA, CDR2 FQGNSA. V lost 5 bases and J 3 bases, leaving 11 bases between the germline ends. The CDR3 consists of 14 residues. The CDR3 loop reads CASSPGTYGNTIYF. CDR3 coding DNA: TGTGCCAGCAGCCCAGGGACATATGGAAACACCATATATTTT. Complete variable domain (other parts from reference TRBV7-2 and TRBJ1-3): GAGVSQSPSNKVTEKGKDVELRCDPISGHTALYWYRQSLGQGLEFLIYFQGNSAPDKSGLPSDRFSAERTGGSVSTLTIQRTQQEDSAVYLCASSPGTYGNTIYFGEGSWLTVV.

This clone was seen more than once but under ten times. V usage is TRBV5-4 and J usage is TRBJ1-3, with unresolved D. Trimming pared 1 base from V and 0 bases from J, leaving 5 bases between. From germline, CDR1 is SGHNT and CDR2 YYREEE (reference sequence). CDR3 size: 14 residues. The CDR3 DNA sequence: TGTGCCAGCAGCTTGCAAAACTCTGGAAACACCATATATTTT. Residues: CASSLQNSGNTIYF.

The chain carries TRBV5-8 and TRBJ2-7; D is ambiguous. V gave up 2 bases and J gave up 4 bases, with 7 bases separating them. Per germline, CDR1 SGHTS and CDR2 YDEGEE. This CDR3 region has 12 residues. CDR3 coding DNA: TGTGCCAGCAGCTTACTACGGTACGAGCAGTACTTC. As protein: CASSLLRYEQYF.

A few counts support this clone. This sequence joins TRBV28 and TRBJ2-3; D gene unclear. CDR1 MDHEN and CDR2 SYDVKM come from the germline V gene. The CDR3 sequence is 13 residues long. V lost 3 bases and J 7 bases, leaving 11 bases between the germline ends. The CDR3 bases are TGTGCCAGCAGTTTCCCTGGGCGTTATACGCAGTATTTT. This gives the protein CASSFPGRYTQYF.

The V call is TRBV18, the J call TRBJ2-3; D is ambiguous. The CDR3 has 13 amino acids. Per germline, CDR1 KGHSH and CDR2 LQKENI. Trimming removed 0 bases at V and 4 bases at J, with 5 bases between. Here the CDR3 reads CASSPPASDTQYF. The CDR3 region has the DNA TGTGCCAGCTCACCACCGGCTTCAGATACGCAGTATTTT.

This clone was counted only a few times. This sequence joins TRBV6-5 and TRBJ1-1, with 9 nucleotides matching TRBD1. After removal of 6 bases from V and 2 bases from J, the junction contained 4 bases not matched to a gene. The CDR3 totals 14 residues. CDR1 and CDR2 from the germline V gene are MNHEY and SVGAGI. The CDR3 sequence: CASRDRGPNTEAFF. The DNA for the CDR3 is TGTGCCAGCAGGGACAGGGGTCCTAACACTGAAGCTTTCTTT.

The rearrangement links TRBV10-3 to TRBJ2-1; maybe TRBD2 (6 bases). V lost 2 bases and J 7 bases, leaving 9 bases between the germline ends. CDR3 length: 13 amino acids. CDR1 is ENHRY, CDR2 SYGVKD, per germline. The CDR3 DNA is TGTGCCATCAGTGAGAGAAGCGGGAATGAGCAGTTCTTC. It specifies CAISERSGNEQFF.

This clone has only a few counts. The genes are TRBV6-5 and TRBJ2-3, with TRBD2 as a possible D gene (5 bases). Germline CDR1 is MNHEY and CDR2 is SVGAGI. This CDR3 spans 14 amino acids. V was clipped by 2 bases and J by 6 bases, with 12 bases between them. The CDR3 region is CASSYEGPLDTQYF. The CDR3 DNA follows: TGTGCCAGCAGTTACGAGGGTCCTTTGGATACGCAGTATTTT.

The chain uses TRBV6-5 and TRBJ1-2; no reliable D call. Germline V gene sequence: CDR1 MNHEY, CDR2 SVGAGI. The CDR3 is 13 residues long. V was pared by 4 bases and J by 3 bases, with 9 bases between. The CDR3 nucleotides are TGTGCCAGCAGTTCTGACGGATACTATGGCTACACCTTC. Its protein is CASSSDGYYGYTF.

This clone was seen a handful of times. This rearrangement joins TRBV28 to TRBJ2-7; D not certain. The CDR3 is made up of 14 amino acids. Trimming removed 5 bases from V and 2 bases from J, with 13 bases in between. The germline V gene has CDR1 MDHEN and CDR2 SYDVKM. The CDR3 loop reads CASSITTVTYEQYF. DNA for the CDR3: TGTGCCAGCAGTATAACGACCGTTACCTACGAGCAGTACTTC.